The present entry profiles one TCR beta chain with its context. Given a much more abundant clone one base away, this may be a read error. The CDR3 does not close with the conserved phenylalanine or tryptophan, likely indicating a read error. RNA transcripts gave rise to amplified TCR beta CDR3 regions. The primer set for the first-round RT-PCR of the TCR CDR3 was HTBI. TCRdb recomputed calls from the multiplex PCR reads with MiXCR, one row per CDR3 protein. This table has 45,000 to 60,000 distinct CDR3 sequences, roughly 50% appearing once. The CDR3 spans 13 residues. The germline CDR1 and CDR2 sequences are SGHAT and FQNNGV. The V end lost 7 bases, the J end lost 5 bases, and 15 bases lay between the germline ends. This specimen comes from a study of T cells in Graves' hyperthyroidism and ophthalmopathy.

This TCR came from a woman in her twenties or thirties with Graves' ophthalmopathy. The V and J genes are TRBV11-2 and TRBJ2-7; no clear D. The sequenced material came from blood. The CDR3 loop reads CASTATHLDEQYL. CDR3 sequence (DNA): TGTGCCAGCACCGCAACTCACCTGGACGAGCAGTACCTC.